The 32 T cell receptor beta chains reported below all come from one sample, sequenced in a study of regulatory T cells in long-lasting Graves disease. TCR beta libraries were built with iRepertoire HTBI primers and Arm-PCR of CDR3 regions. A single record per CDR3 protein comes from TCRdb applying MiXCR to the multiplex PCR reads. The profile covers about 440,000 distinct CDR3 sequences, with about 17% appearing a single time and about 23% taken by the ten largest. Time point: newly diagnosed GD, antithyroid drugs for less than 3 months. The authors made the TCR library using RNA they extracted from PBMCs. In addition, the sample was reused for a study of T cells in Graves' hyperthyroidism and ophthalmopathy.

The sample was peripheral blood mononuclear cells (PBMCs), taken at new diagnosis, from a patient treated with antithyroid drugs. The receptors come from a woman under 30 with Graves disease.

This clonotype has just a few counts. The chain is built from TRBV27 and TRBJ2-7, with 13 bases identical to TRBD2. CDR3 size: 15 residues. V gave up 5 bases and J gave up 5 bases; unmatched junction bases: 6. Germline CDR1 MNHEY, CDR2 SMNVEV (reference sequence). The CDR3 region has the DNA TGTGCCAGCAGTCCCGGGACTAGCGGGATTAACGAGCAGTACTTC. Its translation: CASSPGTSGINEQYF.

This clonotype has ten or more counts. The rearrangement joins TRBV28 to TRBJ1-5; 7 nucleotides line up with TRBD1. The CDR3 length is 16 residues. The germline V gene has CDR1 MDHEN and CDR2 SYDVKM. V dropped 5 bases and J dropped 2; count of bases not matched to a gene: 9. CDR3 coding DNA: TGTGCCAGCAGTCGACGACAGGGAAGGGGCAATCAGCCCCAGCATTTT. This encodes CASSRRQGRGNQPQHF.

V usage is TRBV20-1 and J usage is TRBJ2-7; 8 positions agree with TRBD2. Looked up from germline, CDR1 is DFQATT and CDR2 is SNEGSKA (reference sequence). V lost 4 bases and J lost 3; bases outside the gene matches: 8. The CDR3 extends over 14 amino acids. CDR3 in amino acids: CSATPGLADYEQYF. In DNA form, the CDR3 reads TGCAGTGCTACTCCTGGACTAGCAGACTACGAGCAGTACTTC.

In its sample, this clonotype was seen many times. The V gene is TRBV4-2, the J gene TRBJ2-3, with D unresolved. The CDR3 extends over 13 amino acids. From germline, CDR1 is LGHNA and CDR2 YNFKEQ. V shed 0 bases and J shed 5 bases, with 6 bases lying between them. CDR3 DNA: TGTGCCAGCAGCCAAGATAGTAAAGATACGCAGTATTTT. Translated, it gives CASSQDSKDTQYF.

The chain combines TRBV30 with TRBJ2-2, with TRBD1 as a possible D gene (5 bases). Germline CDR1 is GTSNPN and CDR2 is SVGIG (reference sequence). This CDR3 is 15 amino acids long. Trimming cost V 5 bases and J 2 bases, with 15 bases left between them. CDR3 residues: CAWGESDRNTGELFF. The CDR3 region has the DNA TGTGCCTGGGGGGAATCAGACAGAAACACCGGGGAGCTGTTTTTT.

This clonotype was detected a few times. V is TRBV6-5 and J is TRBJ2-7; 8 nucleotides agree with TRBD1. V trimming: 0 bases; J trimming: 3 bases; junction bases outside the gene matches: 7. Germline V gene data show CDR1 as MNHEY and CDR2 as SVGAGI. The CDR3 is 16 amino acids. The CDR3 loop is CASSYSRTGGNYEQYF. The CDR3 DNA is TGTGCCAGCAGTTACTCGAGAACAGGGGGGAACTACGAGCAGTACTTC.

The chain is built from TRBV28 and TRBJ1-1, with a tentative D call TRBD1 (6 bases). Looked up from germline, CDR1 is MDHEN and CDR2 is SYDVKM. Trimming removed 2 bases from V and 5 bases from J, with 15 bases in between. CDR3 size: 15 residues. DNA of the CDR3: TGTGCCAGCAGTTTAGGTTCGGGGGCGCTTACTGAAGCTTTCTTT. Its protein product is CASSLGSGALTEAFF.

The chain employs TRBV30 and TRBJ1-2; no firm D call. The germline V gene has CDR1 GTSNPN and CDR2 SVGIG (reference sequence). V dropped 4 bases and J dropped 8 bases, with 20 bases sitting between them. The CDR3 is 14 amino acids. The CDR3 bases are TGTGCCTGGACCTCAGTAACCCGCGCGCAGGGCTACACCTTC. This gives the protein CAWTSVTRAQGYTF.

This clonotype was seen a few times. CDR3 bases: TGCAGCGCCCTCAACACCGGGGAGCTGTTTTTT. It is translated as CSALNTGELFF. This chain joins TRBV29-1 and TRBJ2-2; no reliable D call. The CDR3 sequence is 11 residues long. V dropped 7 bases and J dropped 2 bases, with 5 bases sitting between them. Germline CDR1 and CDR2: SQVTM and ANQGSEA.

This clonotype was counted between two and nine times. The rearrangement uses TRBV18 and TRBJ1-1; 7 nucleotides match TRBD1. Germline V gene lookup returns CDR1 KGHSH and CDR2 LQKENI. V gave up 2 bases and J gave up 4 bases; unmatched junction bases: 16. This CDR3 has 18 amino acids. This CDR3 reads CASSPSSGRGWSGTEAFF. CDR3 sequence (DNA): TGTGCCAGCTCACCATCGTCGGGCAGGGGGTGGTCGGGCACTGAAGCTTTCTTT.

This clonotype was observed many times. The chain couples TRBV2 to TRBJ1-2; D gene ambiguous. Germline CDR1 and CDR2: SNHLY and FYNNEI. There are 14 residues in the CDR3. Trimming cost V 1 base and J 2 bases, with 8 bases left between them. CDR3 amino acids: CASSEVTPNYGYTF. Written as DNA, the CDR3 is TGTGCCAGCAGTGAAGTAACTCCCAACTATGGCTACACCTTC. Filled out from reference TRBV2 and TRBJ1-2, the complete variable domain reads EPEVTQTPSHQVTQMGQEVILRCVPISNHLYFYWYRQILGQKVEFLVSFYNNEISEKSEIFDDQFSVERPDGSNFTLKIRSTKLEDSAMYFCASSEVTPNYGYTFGSGTRLTVV.

This chain links TRBV18 with TRBJ1-1, with D unclear. The CDR3 consists of 16 residues. Germline CDR1 reads KGHSH; CDR2 reads LQKENI. V dropped 3 bases and J dropped 0 bases, with 14 bases sitting between them. CDR3 in DNA: TGTGCCAGCTCACCCCCCGGTCGGATAATGAACACTGAAGCTTTCTTT. Amino acid sequence: CASSPPGRIMNTEAFF.

This clonotype was counted at least ten times. V is TRBV10-3 and J is TRBJ1-2; tentative D call: TRBD1 (6 bases). Trimming took 6 bases from V and 5 from J, leaving 16 bases between them. The germline CDR1 and CDR2 sequences are ENHRY and SYGVKD. The CDR3 has 14 residues. This CDR3 is CAIRMGADYYGYTF. In nucleotides, the CDR3 is TGTGCCATCAGGATGGGGGCTGACTATTATGGCTACACCTTC.

This clonotype was found many times. The chain has TRBV30 and TRBJ1-5; D gene uncertain. The CDR3 runs to 14 residues. Germline CDR1 GTSNPN, CDR2 SVGIG (reference sequence). The ends were cut back, 1 base at V and 0 bases at J, with 7 bases in the middle. CDR3 protein: CAWSGGNSNQPQHF. CDR3 in DNA: TGTGCCTGGAGTGGGGGAAATAGCAATCAGCCCCAGCATTTT.

This clonotype was observed many times. This rearrangement joins TRBV3-1 to TRBJ2-2, with a tentative D call TRBD1 (6 bases). The CDR3 covers 14 residues. Germline values: CDR1 LGHDT, CDR2 YNNKEL (reference sequence). V lost 4 bases and J lost 1, with 7 bases in between. Here the CDR3 DNA reads TGTGCCAGCAGCCCGACAGGGAACACCGGGGAGCTGTTTTTT. It yields the protein CASSPTGNTGELFF.

The sample holds one count of this clonotype. This likely came from a read error, as a far larger clone is one base away. The V call is TRBV11-3, the J call TRBJ2-1, with D possibly matching TRBD2 (5 bases). Germline CDR1 is SGHNT and CDR2 is YENEEA. There are 14 residues in the CDR3. V gave up 1 base and J gave up 10 bases, with 14 bases separating them. CDR3 bases: TGTGCCAGCAGCTTAGGTGGGAGTGTTTACGAGCAGTTCTTC. Protein: CASSLGGSVYEQFF.

The chain recombines TRBV4-3 with TRBJ2-3, with D possibly called TRBD1 or TRBD2 (5 bases each). CDR3 size: 15 residues. V lost 0 bases to trimming and J lost 6 bases, with 13 bases between them. CDR1 and CDR2 from the germline V gene are LGHNA and YSLEER. In nucleotides, the CDR3 is TGCGCCAGCAGCCAAGATTCGGGACCTTCGGATACGCAGTATTTT. Its translation: CASSQDSGPSDTQYF.

This clonotype was recorded at least ten times. The chain is built from TRBV28 and TRBJ1-1, with a tentative D call TRBD1 (6 bases). Trimming removed 4 bases at V and 1 base at J, with 10 bases between. The CDR3 extends over 14 amino acids. Germline CDR1 is MDHEN and CDR2 is SYDVKM. CDR3 in amino acids: CASSYTGRNTEAFF. In DNA, the CDR3 is TGTGCCAGCAGTTACACAGGGAGGAACACTGAAGCTTTCTTT. Full variable domain (outside the CDR3, taken from reference TRBV28 and TRBJ1-1): DVKVTQSSRYLVKRTGEKVFLECVQDMDHENMFWYRQDPGLGLRLIYFSYDVKMKEKGDIPEGYSVSREKKERFSLILESASTNQTSMYLCASSYTGRNTEAFFGQGTRLTVV.

The chain uses TRBV20-1 and TRBJ2-1, with D maybe TRBD2 (5 bases). Trimming stripped 4 bases from V and 3 bases from J, with 16 bases between. CDR1 is DFQATT and CDR2 is SNEGSKA in the germline V gene (reference sequence). This CDR3 contains 15 residues. The CDR3 spells CSATLNRGFYNEQFF. CDR3 in DNA: TGCAGTGCTACCCTCAACCGCGGGTTCTACAATGAGCAGTTCTTC.

This clonotype was observed a few times. The V gene is TRBV7-9, the J gene TRBJ2-1; 7 positions agree with TRBD1. Germline V CDR1 and CDR2: SEHNR, FQNEAQ (reference sequence). Unmatched junction bases numbered 14, after V lost 9 bases and J lost 15 bases. The length of the CDR3 is 12 residues. The CDR3 here is CASSGTAERSFF. CDR3 coding DNA: TGTGCCAGTTCCGGGACAGCCGAAAGATCGTTCTTC.

This clonotype was counted between two and nine times. The chain has TRBV7-9 and TRBJ2-7; 8 bases map to TRBD2. V shed 8 bases and J 3 bases; nucleotides not matched to a gene: 9. CDR3 length: 14 amino acids. Per germline, CDR1 SEHNR and CDR2 FQNEAQ (reference sequence). Here the CDR3 reads CASRGAGDLYEQYF. CDR3 bases: TGTGCCAGCCGAGGAGCGGGAGATCTCTACGAGCAGTACTTC.

This clonotype appeared a few times. Possible read error: a much larger clone is one base away. This chain connects TRBV28 to TRBJ2-5; the D is unclear. The CDR3 covers 17 residues. Trimming shortened V by 5 bases and J by 7 bases, and 26 bases separated the two germline ends. Per germline, CDR1 MDHEN and CDR2 SYDVKM. Written as DNA, the CDR3 is TGTGCCAGCAGTCTCCGAGACGGGTCCCCCGTTTTGGGGACCCAGTACTTC. It codes for CASSLRDGSPVLGTQYF.

This clonotype was recorded a few times. The J gene is TRBJ2-5, the V gene TRBV9, with TRBD1 as a possible D gene (5 bases). This CDR3 has 16 residues. Trimming removed 0 bases from V and 2 bases from J, with 14 bases in between. CDR1 is SGDLS and CDR2 is YYNGEE in the germline V gene. CDR3 loop: CASSVELTEHQETQYF. The CDR3 DNA reads TGTGCCAGCAGCGTAGAGCTGACAGAACATCAAGAGACCCAGTACTTC.

This clonotype was detected ten times or more. The chain joins TRBV18 to TRBJ1-4; D is unclear. V dropped 0 bases and J dropped 7 bases, with 6 bases sitting between them. The length of the CDR3 is 13 residues. CDR1 and CDR2 from the germline V gene are KGHSH and LQKENI. The CDR3 DNA follows: TGTGCCAGCTCACCACCCTTGGCTGAAAAACTGTTTTTT. It specifies CASSPPLAEKLFF.

A few counts support this clonotype. The CDR3 loop reads CATSRRDRDHEQYF. The CDR3 nucleotides are TGTGCCACCAGCCGCCGGGACAGGGATCACGAGCAGTACTTC. The chain combines TRBV15 with TRBJ2-7, with TRBD1 identical over 9 bases. The germline V gene encodes CDR1 LNHNV and CDR2 YYDKDF (reference sequence). V lost 5 bases, J lost 5 bases, and 7 bases stayed unmatched. This CDR3 has 14 amino acids.

The chain employs TRBV11-2 and TRBJ2-1, with 9 positions matching TRBD2. The V gene's germline CDR1 is SGHAT and CDR2 FQNNGV. The trim removed 3 bases at V and 8 bases at J, leaving 11 bases unmatched. This CDR3 is 16 amino acids long. CDR3 coding DNA: TGTGCCAGCAGCTTTAGGGCGGGAGGGCCTCCCTATGAGCAGTTCTTC. Translation gives CASSFRAGGPPYEQFF. Using reference TRBV11-2 and TRBJ2-1 for the parts outside the CDR3, the full variable domain is EAGVAQSPRYKIIEKRQSVAFWCNPISGHATLYWYQQILGQGPKLLIQFQNNGVVDDSQLPKDRFSAERLKGVDSTLKIQPAKLEDSAVYLCASSFRAGGPPYEQFFGPGTRLTVL.

There are a few counts of this clonotype. The chain is built from TRBV12-3 or TRBV12-4 and TRBJ1-4; 7 nucleotides agree with TRBD1. After removal of 5 bases from V and 6 bases from J, the junction contained 6 bases not matched to a gene. The CDR3 runs to 14 residues. CDR3 DNA: TGTGCCAGCAGTAAGACAGGGAGGGATGAAAAACTGTTTTTT. Amino acid sequence: CASSKTGRDEKLFF.

This clonotype was seen only a few times. V and J are TRBV10-3 and TRBJ2-4, with TRBD1 matching over 9 bases. CDR3 size: 15 residues. V gave up 7 bases and J gave up 0 bases; unmatched junction bases: 4. In germline, CDR1 is ENHRY, CDR2 SYGVKD. CDR3 nucleotide sequence: TGTGCCATCATTCCGGGACAGGGAGCCAAAAACATTCAGTACTTC. The encoded protein is CAIIPGQGAKNIQYF.

CDR3 sequence (DNA): TGTGCCAGCAGTTGGACTAGCGGGCGTCGTTTTTACTTC. It is translated as CASSWTSGRRFYF. The chain has TRBV28 and TRBJ2-7; 11 positions agree with TRBD2. This CDR3 is 13 amino acids long. Germline trimming cut 4 bases from V and 13 bases from J; bases unmatched to any gene: 9. Germline CDR1 reads MDHEN; CDR2 reads SYDVKM.

This clonotype was detected many times. The chain employs TRBV7-3 and TRBJ2-1; a weak D match, TRBD2 (6 bases). Germline-derived CDR1 and CDR2 are SGHTA and FQGTGA. Trimming removed 1 base from V and 8 bases from J, with 18 bases in between. This CDR3 region has 16 residues. The CDR3 DNA reads as TGTGCCAGCAGCTTAATGGGGACTCATCCCGGGGATGAGCAGTTCTTC. Protein sequence: CASSLMGTHPGDEQFF.

This clonotype was found a few times. This chain links TRBV20-1 with TRBJ2-7; tentative D call: TRBD2 (5 bases). The germline V and J ends were trimmed by 6 bases and 7 bases, with 13 bases remaining between them. CDR3 size: 11 residues. Looked up from germline, CDR1 is DFQATT and CDR2 is SNEGSKA (reference sequence). The DNA of the CDR3 is TGCAGTGCCAGCCCTCGGGGAGAGCAGTACTTC. This translates into CSASPRGEQYF.

For the CDR3, the DNA is TGTGCCAGCAGCCAGACTAGCGGGATTTCCTACAATGAGCAGTTCTTC. Translated: CASSQTSGISYNEQFF. The V call is TRBV6-2 or TRBV6-3, the J call TRBJ2-1; 11 nucleotides match TRBD2. J was trimmed by 1 base and V by 6 bases; bases with no gene match: 5. Germline V gene data show CDR1 as MNHEY and CDR2 as SVGEGT. The CDR3 runs 16 residues.